Below, one TCR beta chain is given with its context. Its antigen remains unknown. The PCR used 60 Vbeta and 13 Jbeta primers. Using immunoSEQ multiplex PCR, the repertoire was profiled, and TCRdb retains in-frame clones only, with some absent. The sample records around 150,000 clones, roughly 75% being singletons. This entry belongs to a study of cytomegalovirus exposure and HLA in healthy donors. Whole-study results and caveats: CMV serostatus was the only immune exposure information that was available.

Unmatched junction bases numbered 6, after V lost 6 bases and J lost 4 bases. Germline CDR1 MNHEY, CDR2 SVGAGI. This CDR3 comprises 14 residues. The chain carries TRBV6-5 and TRBJ1-2, with 9 bases that match TRBD1. The sequence was collected from a man younger than 45 in good health. Source material: PBMCs. Here the CDR3 reads CASRLGQGIYGYTF. CDR3 nucleotide sequence: TGTGCCAGCAGACTGGGACAGGGAATCTATGGCTACACCTTC.